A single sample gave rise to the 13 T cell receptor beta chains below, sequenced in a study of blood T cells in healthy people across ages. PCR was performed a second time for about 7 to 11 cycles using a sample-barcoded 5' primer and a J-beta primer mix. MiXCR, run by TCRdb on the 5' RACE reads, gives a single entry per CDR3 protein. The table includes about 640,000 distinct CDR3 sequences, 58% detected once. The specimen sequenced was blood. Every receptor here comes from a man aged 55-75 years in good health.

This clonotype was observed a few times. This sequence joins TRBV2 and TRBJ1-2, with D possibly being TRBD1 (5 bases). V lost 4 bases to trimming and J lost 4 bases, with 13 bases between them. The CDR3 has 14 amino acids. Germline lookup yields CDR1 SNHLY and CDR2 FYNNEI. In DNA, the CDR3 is TGTGCCAGCAGTGCAGGCAGGGCGGTCTATGGCTACACCTTC. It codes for CASSAGRAVYGYTF.

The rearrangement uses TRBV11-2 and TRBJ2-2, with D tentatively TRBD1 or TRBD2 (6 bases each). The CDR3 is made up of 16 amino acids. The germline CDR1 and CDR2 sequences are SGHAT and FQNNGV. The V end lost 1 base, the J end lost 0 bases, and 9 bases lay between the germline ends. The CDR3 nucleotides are TGTGCCAGCAGCTTAGTACGGGGGCCGAACACCGGGGAGCTGTTTTTT. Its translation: CASSLVRGPNTGELFF. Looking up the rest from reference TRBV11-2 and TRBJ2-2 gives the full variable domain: EAGVAQSPRYKIIEKRQSVAFWCNPISGHATLYWYQQILGQGPKLLIQFQNNGVVDDSQLPKDRFSAERLKGVDSTLKIQPAKLEDSAVYLCASSLVRGPNTGELFFGEGSRLTVL.

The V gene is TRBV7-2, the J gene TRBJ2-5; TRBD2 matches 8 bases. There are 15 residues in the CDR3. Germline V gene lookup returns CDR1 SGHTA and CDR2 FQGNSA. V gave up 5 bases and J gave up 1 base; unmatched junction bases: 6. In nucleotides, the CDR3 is TGTGCCAGCAGCACCGGGGGGGCTATCCAAGAGACCCAGTACTTC. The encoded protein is CASSTGGAIQETQYF.

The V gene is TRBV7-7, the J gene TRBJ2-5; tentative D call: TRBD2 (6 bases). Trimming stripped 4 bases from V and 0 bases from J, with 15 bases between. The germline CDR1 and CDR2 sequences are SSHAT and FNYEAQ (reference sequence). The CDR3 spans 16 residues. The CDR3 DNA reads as TGTGCCAGCAGCTCCGCCGGGGGACGGTACCAAGAGACCCAGTACTTC. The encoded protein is CASSSAGGRYQETQYF. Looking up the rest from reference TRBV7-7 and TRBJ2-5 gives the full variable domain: GAGVSQSPRYKVTKRGQDVTLRCDPISSHATLYWYQQALGQGPEFLTYFNYEAQPDKSGLPSDRFSAERPEGSISTLTIQRTEQRDSAMYRCASSSAGGRYQETQYFGPGTRLLVL.

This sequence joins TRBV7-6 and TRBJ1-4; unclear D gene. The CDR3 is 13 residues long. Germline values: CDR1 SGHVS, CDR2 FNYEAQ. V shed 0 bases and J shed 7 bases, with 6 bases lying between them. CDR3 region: CASSLAHGEKLFF. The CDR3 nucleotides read TGTGCCAGCAGCTTAGCGCATGGTGAAAAACTGTTTTTT.

DNA of the CDR3: TGTGCCAGCAGCTTATCGCCTAGCGGGGCGGAGACCCAGTACTTC. Translated, it gives CASSLSPSGAETQYF. The chain recombines TRBV11-2 with TRBJ2-5, with 9 positions matching TRBD2. Trimming cost V 2 bases and J 5 bases; bases outside gene matches: 6. This CDR3 is built from 15 residues. CDR1 and CDR2 (germline): SGHAT, FQNNGV.

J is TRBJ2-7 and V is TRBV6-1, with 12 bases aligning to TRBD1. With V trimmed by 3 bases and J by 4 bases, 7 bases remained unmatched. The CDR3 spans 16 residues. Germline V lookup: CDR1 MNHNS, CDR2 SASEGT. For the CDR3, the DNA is TGTGCCAGCAGTGATGCCGGGACAGGGGGCAGGTACGAGCAGTACTTC. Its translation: CASSDAGTGGRYEQYF.

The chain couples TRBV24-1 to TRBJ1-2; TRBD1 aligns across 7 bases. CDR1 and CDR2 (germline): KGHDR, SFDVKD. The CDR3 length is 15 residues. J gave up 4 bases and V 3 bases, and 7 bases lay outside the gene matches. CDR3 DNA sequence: TGTGCCACCAGTGATAACCGACAGGGCGGCTATGGCTACACCTTC. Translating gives CATSDNRQGGYGYTF.

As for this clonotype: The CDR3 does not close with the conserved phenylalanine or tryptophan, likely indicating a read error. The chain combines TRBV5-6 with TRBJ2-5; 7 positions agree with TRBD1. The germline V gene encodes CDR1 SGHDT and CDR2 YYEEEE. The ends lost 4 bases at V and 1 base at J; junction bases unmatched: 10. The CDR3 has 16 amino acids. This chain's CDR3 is CASSPRQGSPQETQYV. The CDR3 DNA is TGTGCCAGCAGCCCCCGACAGGGAAGTCCCCAAGAGACCCAGTACGTC.

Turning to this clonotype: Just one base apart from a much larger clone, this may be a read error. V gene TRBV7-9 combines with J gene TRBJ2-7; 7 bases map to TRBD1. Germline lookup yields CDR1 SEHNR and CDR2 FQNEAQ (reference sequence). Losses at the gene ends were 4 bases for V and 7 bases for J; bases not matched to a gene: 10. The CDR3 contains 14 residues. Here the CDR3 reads CASSYVWTGDEQYF. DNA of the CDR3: TGTGCCAGCAGCTACGTGTGGACAGGTGATGAGCAGTACTTC.

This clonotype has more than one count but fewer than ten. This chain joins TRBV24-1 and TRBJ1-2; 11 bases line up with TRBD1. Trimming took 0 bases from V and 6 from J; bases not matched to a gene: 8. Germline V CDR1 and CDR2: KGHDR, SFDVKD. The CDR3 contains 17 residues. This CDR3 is CATSDLAPGQGGDGYTF. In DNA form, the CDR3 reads TGTGCCACCAGTGATTTGGCTCCGGGACAGGGGGGCGATGGCTACACCTTC.

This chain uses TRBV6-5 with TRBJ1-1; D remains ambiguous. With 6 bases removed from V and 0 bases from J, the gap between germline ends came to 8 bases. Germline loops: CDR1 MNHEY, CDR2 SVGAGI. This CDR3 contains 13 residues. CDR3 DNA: TGTGCCAGCAGGCGCACAGTGAACACTGAAGCTTTCTTT. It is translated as CASRRTVNTEAFF.

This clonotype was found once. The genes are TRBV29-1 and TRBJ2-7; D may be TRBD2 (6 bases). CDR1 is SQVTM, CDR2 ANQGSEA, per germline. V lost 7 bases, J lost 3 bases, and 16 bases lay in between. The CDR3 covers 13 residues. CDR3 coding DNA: TGCAGCGCTGATAGGCAGGGAGGCTACGAGCAGTACTTC. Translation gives CSADRQGGYEQYF.